Shown below are 27 T cell receptor beta chains from a single sample sequenced in a study of T-cell memory formation after mild COVID-19. Each CDR3 protein gets one entry after TCRdb re-called the 5' RACE reads with MiXCR. The sample yields about 290,000 distinct CDR3 sequences, around a sixth seen once. Material: PBMCs or a T cell subset sorted from them (not recorded which). The source of these receptors is a man between 18 and 35 years old who had mild COVID-19 (a few samples of this study predate the infection). Cell type and time point are not known.

DNA of the CDR3: TGCGCCAGCAGCCTTCGACAGGGTGGAGGAGAGACCCAGTACTTC. Its protein product is CASSLRQGGGETQYF. This chain connects TRBV23-1 to TRBJ2-5, with 7 bases aligning to TRBD1. TRBV23-1 counts as an open reading frame of uncertain function. Germline trimming cut 6 bases from V and 4 bases from J; bases unmatched to any gene: 11. There are 15 residues in the CDR3.

The rearrangement links TRBV9 to TRBJ2-3; 9 nucleotides match TRBD2. V gave up 0 bases and J gave up 1 base; unmatched junction bases: 3. The CDR3 has 16 residues. Looked up from germline, CDR1 is SGDLS and CDR2 is YYNGEE. In nucleotides, the CDR3 is TGTGCCAGCAGCGTAGGGCAGCGGGGGGGCACAGATACGCAGTATTTT. Amino acid sequence: CASSVGQRGGTDTQYF.

In DNA form, the CDR3 reads TGTGCCAGCAGTTACTCGTTCCAGGACTATGGCTACACCTTC. Its protein is CASSYSFQDYGYTF. This rearrangement joins TRBV6-5 to TRBJ1-2; D gene unclear. CDR1 MNHEY and CDR2 SVGAGI come from the germline V gene. This CDR3 comprises 14 residues. V gave up 0 bases and J gave up 3 bases, with 8 bases separating them.

This chain uses TRBV30 with TRBJ2-2; possible D gene TRBD1, 6 bases. The CDR3 is made up of 14 amino acids. Per germline, CDR1 GTSNPN and CDR2 SVGIG (reference sequence). Trimming cost V 6 bases and J 1 base, with 12 bases left between them. This CDR3 is CACSGTRNTGELFF. CDR3 bases: TGTGCCTGCTCGGGGACACGGAACACCGGGGAGCTGTTTTTT. The complete variable domain, with remaining parts taken from reference TRBV30 and TRBJ2-2, reads SQTIHQWPATLVQPVGSPLSLECTVEGTSNPNLYWYRQAAGRGLQLLFYSVGIGQISSEVPQNLSASRPQDRQFILSSKKLLLSDSGFYLCACSGTRNTGELFFGEGSRLTVL.

This chain joins TRBV20-1 and TRBJ2-3; TRBD1 matches at 8 bases. CDR3 length equals 13 residues. V gave up 5 bases and J gave up 4 bases; unmatched junction bases: 5. Looked up from germline, CDR1 is DFQATT and CDR2 is SNEGSKA (reference sequence). Here the CDR3 reads CSAVDRGSDTQYF. CDR3 bases: TGCAGTGCTGTCGACAGGGGATCAGATACGCAGTATTTT.

The chain carries TRBV9 and TRBJ1-1; D is perhaps TRBD1 (5 bases). The germline CDR1 and CDR2 sequences are SGDLS and YYNGEE. V shed 3 bases and J shed 11 bases, with 14 bases lying between them. This CDR3 region has 12 residues. The CDR3 loop reads CASSETVEGAFF. For the CDR3, the DNA is TGTGCCAGCAGCGAGACGGTTGAGGGGGCTTTCTTT.

The chain joins TRBV6-5 to TRBJ2-3, with D perhaps matching TRBD2 (6 bases). V shed 5 bases and J shed 4 bases, with 16 bases lying between them. Germline V CDR1 and CDR2: MNHEY, SVGAGI. The CDR3 runs 15 residues. The CDR3 is CASSRRSPGADTQYF. Written as DNA, the CDR3 is TGTGCCAGCAGTAGGAGGTCTCCGGGGGCAGATACGCAGTATTTT.

Ten or more counts support this clonotype. The chain carries TRBV24-1 and TRBJ2-1; no definite D call. The germline V gene encodes CDR1 KGHDR and CDR2 SFDVKD. This CDR3 is 13 amino acids long. V lost 3 bases to trimming and J lost 6 bases, with 8 bases between them. CDR3 coding DNA: TGTGCCACCAGTGATGAGAGATTCAATGAGCAGTTCTTC. Translating it yields CATSDERFNEQFF.

This clonotype came up a few times. The genes are TRBV6-5 and TRBJ2-7; 8 bases align to TRBD1. CDR3 length: 14 residues. V trimming: 4 bases; J trimming: 4 bases; junction bases outside the gene matches: 6. CDR1 is MNHEY and CDR2 is SVGAGI in the germline V gene. The CDR3 nucleotides read TGTGCCAGCAGTTCCCAGGGGGCGGGATACGAGCAGTACGTC. Protein: CASSSQGAGYEQYV.

The chain carries TRBV27 and TRBJ2-5; weak D call: TRBD1 (5 bases). Germline V gives CDR1 MNHEY, CDR2 SMNVEV (reference sequence). CDR3 length: 14 amino acids. Trimming removed 5 bases from V and 5 bases from J, with 15 bases in between. CDR3 in amino acids: CASSLQGTVETQYF. CDR3 sequence (DNA): TGTGCCAGCAGTCTCCAGGGTACGGTCGAGACCCAGTACTTC.

This clonotype has just a few counts. The chain links TRBV18 to TRBJ2-5; tentatively, D is TRBD2 (6 bases). The CDR3 is 14 residues long. V gave up 5 bases and J gave up 2 bases, with 12 bases separating them. The germline V gene has CDR1 KGHSH and CDR2 LQKENI. CDR3 protein: CASSSLGGQETQYF. Written as DNA, the CDR3 is TGTGCCAGCTCATCGCTCGGGGGACAAGAGACCCAGTACTTC.

This clonotype has at least ten counts. This chain joins TRBV5-1 and TRBJ2-7; 8 bases fit TRBD1. Germline loops: CDR1 SGHRS, CDR2 YFSETQ. The CDR3 contains 14 residues. The V gene end was trimmed by 2 bases and the J gene end by 2 bases; junction bases not matched to a gene: 3. CDR3 sequence reads: CASSFGTGTYEQYF. The CDR3 region has the DNA TGCGCCAGCAGCTTTGGGACAGGTACCTACGAGCAGTACTTC. The full variable domain, completed using reference TRBV5-1 and TRBJ2-7, is KAGVTQTPRYLIKTRGQQVTLSCSPISGHRSVSWYQQTPGQGLQFLFEYFSETQRNKGNFPGRFSGRQFSNSRSEMNVSTLELGDSALYLCASSFGTGTYEQYFGPGTRLTVT.

The rearrangement uses TRBV7-8 and TRBJ2-5; 11 nucleotides match TRBD2. Germline lookup yields CDR1 SGHVS and CDR2 FQNEAQ. V dropped 2 bases and J dropped 5; count of bases not matched to a gene: 4. This CDR3 is 15 amino acids long. DNA for the CDR3: TGTGCCAGCAGCTTACTAGCGGGGGGTTTTGAGACCCAGTACTTC. Its translation: CASSLLAGGFETQYF. The variable domain in full, with the rest retrieved from reference TRBV7-8 and TRBJ2-5, is GAGVSQSPRYKVAKRGQDVALRCDPISGHVSLFWYQQALGQGPEFLTYFQNEAQLDKSGLPSDRFFAERPEGSVSTLKIQRTQQEDSAVYLCASSLLAGGFETQYFGPGTRLLVL.

This clonotype was detected ten times or more. V gene TRBV3-1 combines with J gene TRBJ2-3; D is perhaps TRBD2 (6 bases). This CDR3 contains 14 residues. V was cut by 4 bases and J by 5 bases, with 13 bases left in between. The germline V gene encodes CDR1 LGHDT and CDR2 YNNKEL (reference sequence). This CDR3 is CASSLTSSEDTQYF. Here the CDR3 DNA reads TGTGCCAGCAGCCTTACTAGCTCCGAAGATACGCAGTATTTT.

This clonotype was observed a few times. The rearrangement joins TRBV2 to TRBJ2-2; 9 positions agree with TRBD2. With V trimmed by 6 bases and J by 6 bases, 5 bases remained unmatched. The germline gives CDR1 SNHLY, CDR2 FYNNEI. The CDR3 is made up of 14 amino acids. CDR3 amino acids: CASRGTSPAGELFF. CDR3 nucleotide sequence: TGTGCCAGCAGGGGGACTAGCCCCGCCGGGGAGCTGTTTTTT.

This clonotype was found a few times. The V and J genes are TRBV15 and TRBJ2-2, with TRBD1 as a possible D gene (6 bases). The germline CDR1 and CDR2 sequences are LNHNV and YYDKDF (reference sequence). CDR3 size: 16 residues. The germline V and J ends were trimmed by 0 bases and 1 base, with 9 bases remaining between them. CDR3 nucleotides: TGTGCCACCAGCAGAGACGTGACAGGGAACACCGGGGAGCTGTTTTTT. Translated: CATSRDVTGNTGELFF.

This clonotype was seen a few times. The V and J genes are TRBV29-1 and TRBJ1-4; 10 positions agree with TRBD1. This CDR3 spans 12 amino acids. Trimming at V came to 6 bases and at J to 11 bases, leaving 6 bases not matched to a gene. The germline V gene has CDR1 SQVTM and CDR2 ANQGSEA. The CDR3 DNA is TGCAGCGTCGGAGGACAGGGGGTTAAACTGTTTTTT. Translating it yields CSVGGQGVKLFF.

The V call is TRBV5-1, the J call TRBJ2-3; 10 bases are a match to TRBD2. Looked up from germline, CDR1 is SGHRS and CDR2 is YFSETQ. CDR3 size: 16 residues. Trimming cost V 1 base and J 6 bases; bases outside gene matches: 8. The CDR3 region has the DNA TGCGCCAGCAGCTTGAGTCCAGCGGGGGGGTCTGATACGCAGTATTTT. It specifies CASSLSPAGGSDTQYF. Filled out from reference TRBV5-1 and TRBJ2-3, the complete variable domain reads KAGVTQTPRYLIKTRGQQVTLSCSPISGHRSVSWYQQTPGQGLQFLFEYFSETQRNKGNFPGRFSGRQFSNSRSEMNVSTLELGDSALYLCASSLSPAGGSDTQYFGPGTRLTVL.

This chain joins TRBV5-1 and TRBJ1-1, with D perhaps matching TRBD1 (5 bases). Germline V gene data show CDR1 as SGHRS and CDR2 as YFSETQ. The V and J ends lost 5 bases and 1 base respectively, with 15 bases between them. There are 15 residues in the CDR3. In DNA, the CDR3 is TGCGCCAGCAGTCTGTCAGGGATAAGGAACACTGAAGCTTTCTTT. Protein sequence: CASSLSGIRNTEAFF.

The table lists this clonotype with a few counts. V and J are TRBV20-1 and TRBJ1-4; D is undetermined. The V end lost 3 bases, the J end lost 4 bases, and 6 bases lay between the germline ends. CDR3 length: 12 residues. The germline gives CDR1 DFQATT, CDR2 SNEGSKA (reference sequence). DNA of the CDR3: TGCAGTGCTAGGGGTGTTAATGAAAAACTGTTTTTT. Residues: CSARGVNEKLFF.

This clonotype was seen a handful of times. The gene calls are TRBV7-3 and TRBJ1-2; the D gene is possibly TRBD1 (6 bases). Germline values: CDR1 SGHTA, CDR2 FQGTGA. V gave up 4 bases and J gave up 4 bases, with 16 bases separating them. The CDR3 runs to 15 residues. The CDR3 region is CASSSGQGHRYGYTF. CDR3 sequence (DNA): TGTGCCAGCAGCTCTGGGCAGGGACACCGCTATGGCTACACCTTC.

This clonotype was found a few times. For the CDR3, the DNA is TGTGCCAGCGTCGGGACTAGCCGGGGGCAAGAGACCCAGTACTTC. Protein product: CASVGTSRGQETQYF. The chain employs TRBV6-2 or TRBV6-3 and TRBJ2-5, with 9 bases lining up with TRBD2. Germline-derived CDR1 and CDR2 are MNHEY and SVGEGT. J was trimmed by 2 bases and V by 8 bases; bases with no gene match: 9. The CDR3 runs 15 residues.

V and J are TRBV20-1 and TRBJ2-7, with 13 positions matching TRBD2. Unmatched junction bases numbered 5, after V lost 7 bases and J lost 2 bases. The CDR3 length is 14 residues. Germline CDR1 DFQATT, CDR2 SNEGSKA (reference sequence). Here the CDR3 DNA reads TGCAGTGGACTAGCGGGGGGCCTTGCCTACGAGCAGTACTTC. Protein product: CSGLAGGLAYEQYF.

This chain connects TRBV2 to TRBJ2-5; D is ambiguous. The CDR3 length is 15 residues. Germline V lookup: CDR1 SNHLY, CDR2 FYNNEI. Trimming shortened V by 0 bases and J by 2 bases, and 10 bases separated the two germline ends. In DNA, the CDR3 is TGTGCCAGCAGTGAAGCGCTAGGCAGTCAAGAGACCCAGTACTTC. This gives the protein CASSEALGSQETQYF.

The gene calls are TRBV7-2 and TRBJ1-5; TRBD1 might be the D (6 bases). Germline V lookup: CDR1 SGHTA, CDR2 FQGNSA. V was trimmed by 5 bases and J by 4 bases, leaving 21 bases between them. The length of the CDR3 is 17 residues. This CDR3 is CASSPARWGAGNQPQHF. CDR3 bases: TGTGCCAGCAGCCCCGCCCGGTGGGGGGCCGGTAATCAGCCCCAGCATTTT.

This clonotype has a handful of counts. The V and J genes are TRBV7-3 and TRBJ2-3, with D perhaps matching TRBD1 or TRBD2 (5 bases each). CDR1 and CDR2 (germline): SGHTA, FQGTGA. The CDR3 contains 18 residues. Deletions cut 2 bases from V and 14 bases from J, with 32 bases between. CDR3 sequence (DNA): TGTGCCAGCAGCTTATCCAGTGGGGGTGAGAAGACCTCCGGGGTTCGGTATTTT. Translating it yields CASSLSSGGEKTSGVRYF.

The chain combines TRBV3-1 with TRBJ2-5, with D possibly being TRBD2 (6 bases). V was pared by 4 bases and J by 5 bases, with 20 bases between. Germline-derived CDR1 and CDR2 are LGHDT and YNNKEL (reference sequence). The CDR3 length is 16 residues. The CDR3 nucleotides read TGTGCCAGCAGCCCCGGCTTGGCGACTGGAGGGGAGACCCAGTACTTC. As protein: CASSPGLATGGETQYF.